This T cell receptor (beta chain) was sequenced in a study of blood T cell repertoires in COVID-19. On the study more broadly: COVID-19 samples collected from the United States, Italy and Spain covered acute and convalescent phases. T cells, B-cell-depleted T cells, or PBMCs provided the cDNA or gDNA that served as material.

Everyone who took part was roughly 18 to 100 years old, and they came from 24 US areas. Participants had their cohort set by participant-reported clinical history. This CDR3 comprises 15 residues. V was clipped by 0 bases and J by 5 bases, with 10 bases between them. Germline values: CDR1 LNHDA, CDR2 SQIVND (reference sequence). Produced via immunoSEQ multiplex PCR; TCRdb's table is partial and in-frame only. The table has about 140,000 clones, roughly 80% seen once; the top ten hold about 5.5%. The chain carries TRBV19 and TRBJ2-2; D possibly corresponds to TRBD2 (5 bases). This TCR was recovered from a man aged 35 to 55 with acute COVID-19. Sequencing was performed on PBMCs or T cells enriched from blood (not recorded which). CDR3 nucleotide sequence: TGTGCCAGTAGTATAGACCTTAGGAGGACCGGGGAGCTGTTTTTT. Residues: CASSIDLRRTGELFF.